The 6 T cell receptor beta chains listed next were all sequenced from one sample in a study of STAT3 mutations in large granular lymphocyte leukemia (dated by TCRdb to between 2018 and 2021). The paper's findings and limits, for the study overall: At least one immunodominant TCRbeta clonotype was present in every T-LGLL patient, and multiple immunodominant subclonotypes appeared in about half of the T-LGLL patients.

These receptors have no known antigen. The library was obtained by the immunoSEQ multiplex PCR assay. Held by TCRdb, this immuneACCESS table contains in-frame sequences only and omits some clones. Under half of the omission traces to an unresolved V gene where checked; the cause of the rest is unknown. The sample profile shows over 5,000 clones; around four fifths of them were found once. 84% of the sample comes from the top ten. Sequenced: peripheral blood mononuclear cells. The receptors here all came from a man aged 35-49 years with T-cell large granular lymphocyte leukemia. Some clones in this sample may be carry-over from other donors' samples. The age is the age at diagnosis.

V usage is TRBV13 and J usage is TRBJ2-5; 9 positions match TRBD2. Germline V gene lookup returns CDR1 PRHDT and CDR2 FYEKMQ (reference sequence). This CDR3 comprises 16 residues. The ends lost 7 bases at V and 1 base at J; junction bases unmatched: 10. This CDR3 is CASIKSGRSSQETQYF. The CDR3, as DNA: TGTGCCAGCATCAAGAGCGGGAGGTCCTCCCAAGAGACCCAGTACTTC.

This chain links TRBV6-5 with TRBJ2-2; D is undetermined. The V end was cut by 6 bases, the J end by 1 base, with 12 bases between. The CDR3 totals 15 residues. The germline CDR1 and CDR2 sequences are MNHEY and SVGAGI. The CDR3 DNA reads as TGTGCCAGCAGCCCCGCTTCTAGGAACACCGGGGAGCTGTTTTTT. Translating gives CASSPASRNTGELFF.

The J gene is TRBJ2-7, the V gene TRBV11-3; D gene unclear. Looked up from germline, CDR1 is SGHNT and CDR2 is YENEEA. The length of the CDR3 is 14 residues. The V and J ends lost 5 bases and 4 bases respectively, with 15 bases between them. CDR3 bases: TGTGCCAGCAGCCCGCGGCTAAATGGATACGAGCAGTACTTC. This encodes CASSPRLNGYEQYF.

V and J are TRBV2 and TRBJ2-7; D perhaps matches TRBD1 (8 bases). The germline gives CDR1 SNHLY, CDR2 FYNNEI. The CDR3 consists of 15 residues. Between the trimmed V and J ends, which lost 11 bases and 1 base, there was a span of 21 bases. The CDR3 protein is CAQGAGQGGSYEQYF. For the CDR3, the DNA is TGTGCCCAAGGGGCTGGACAGGGAGGGTCCTACGAGCAGTACTTC. Together with reference TRBV2 and TRBJ2-7, the CDR3 gives the full variable domain: EPEVTQTPSHQVTQMGQEVILRCVPISNHLYFYWYRQILGQKVEFLVSFYNNEISEKSEIFDDQFSVERPDGSNFTLKIRSTKLEDSAMYFCAQGAGQGGSYEQYFGPGTRLTVT.

This chain connects TRBV28 to TRBJ2-7; 7 bases map to TRBD1. The CDR3 sequence is 13 residues long. The V gene end was trimmed by 8 bases and the J gene end by 2 bases; junction bases not matched to a gene: 6. Per germline, CDR1 MDHEN and CDR2 SYDVKM. CDR3 loop: CASGDRAPYEQYF. In DNA, the CDR3 is TGTGCCAGCGGAGACAGGGCCCCCTACGAGCAGTACTTC.

V is TRBV28 and J is TRBJ2-7, with TRBD2 as a possible D gene (5 bases). Trimming left V 6 bases short and J 4 bases short, with 16 bases between. There are 14 residues in the CDR3. Germline V gives CDR1 MDHEN, CDR2 SYDVKM. The CDR3 coding sequence is TGTGCCAGCAGAAGGACTCAGGCATTATACGAGCAGTACTTC. This gives the protein CASRRTQALYEQYF.